The sequence of this TCR beta chain was determined in a study of OX40 agonist ivuxolimab in advanced cancers. Across the whole study: In this trial design, patients received ivuxolimab intravenously at 0.01 to 10 mg/kg every 2 weeks. Findings and caveats of the study: By week 6 at 0.1 to 3.0 mg/kg, blood CD4+ and CD8+ T cells had expanded clonally.

Sampling of blood occurred at baseline, cycle 4 day 1, and cycle 7 day 1. Measured with immunoSEQ multiplex PCR; TCRdb has only the in-frame clones, and not every one. The top ten clones hold about 4% of a sample with approximately 80,000 clones, under 85% of them seen once. After removal of 5 bases from V and 5 bases from J, the junction contained 6 bases not matched to a gene. The CDR3 has 15 residues. Germline V lookup: CDR1 LNHDA, CDR2 SQIVND (reference sequence). A word on this clone: Antigen unknown.

The chain carries TRBV19 and TRBJ2-3, with 11 bases identical to TRBD2. This TCR came from an adult with an advanced solid tumor such as melanoma, head and neck, liver or kidney cancer. The sequencing used CD4+ or CD8+ T cells sorted from blood, collected in a trial of the OX40 agonist ivuxolimab. The CDR3 reads CASSLSGLAGDTQYF. CDR3 coding DNA: TGTGCCAGTAGTCTTTCTGGACTAGCGGGAGATACGCAGTATTTT.